The 12 T cell receptor beta chains below all came from one sample that was sequenced in a study of T cells in Graves' hyperthyroidism and ophthalmopathy. Amplification yielded TCR beta CDR3 regions, with RNA transcripts as the source. Carried out on the TCR CDR3, a first-round RT-PCR used the HTBI primer set. TCRdb recomputed calls from the multiplex PCR reads with MiXCR, one row per CDR3 protein. Of around 350,000 distinct CDR3 sequences in the sample, 19% are singletons; the top ten hold about 4%. The material sequenced was blood. The receptors shown here come from a woman aged 18-35 years with Graves' hyperthyroidism.

This chain uses TRBV6-1 with TRBJ1-2, with a weak D call TRBD1 (6 bases). The CDR3 is 13 residues long. In germline, CDR1 is MNHNS, CDR2 SASEGT. V lost 6 bases and J 2 bases, leaving 10 bases between the germline ends. The CDR3 sequence: CASRLQGNYGYTF. The CDR3 nucleotides are TGTGCCAGCAGACTACAGGGAAACTATGGCTACACCTTC.

This clonotype was counted ten times or more. The chain recombines TRBV27 with TRBJ2-5; no definite D call. Per the germline V gene, CDR1 is MNHEY and CDR2 is SMNVEV (reference sequence). This CDR3 is built from 14 residues. V shed 6 bases and J shed 4 bases, with 15 bases lying between them. The CDR3 DNA reads as TGTGCCAGCAGCATGTGGCACAGCCCAGAGACCCAGTACTTC. As protein: CASSMWHSPETQYF.

The chain employs TRBV11-1 and TRBJ2-1; 7 bases are a match to TRBD1. V lost 5 bases, J lost 2 bases, and 15 bases stayed unmatched. Germline CDR1 and CDR2: SGHAT and FQDESV (reference sequence). This CDR3 has 18 residues. The CDR3: CASSQDYGATGPYNEQFF. The CDR3 DNA follows: TGTGCCAGCAGCCAGGATTATGGTGCGACAGGGCCCTACAATGAGCAGTTCTTC.

This clonotype has a count of ten or more. The rearrangement uses TRBV13 and TRBJ2-2; 7 bases match TRBD1. The CDR3 loop spans 15 amino acids. The germline V gene has CDR1 PRHDT and CDR2 FYEKMQ (reference sequence). Trimming removed 4 bases from V and 5 bases from J; junction bases left unmatched: 7. The CDR3 bases are TGTGCCAGCAGCTCCGACAGGGATGTAACCGGGGAGCTGTTTTTT. Amino acids: CASSSDRDVTGELFF.

This clonotype showed up many times. The genes are TRBV20-1 and TRBJ1-5; 7 bases agree with TRBD1. The CDR3 loop spans 17 amino acids. Germline loops: CDR1 DFQATT, CDR2 SNEGSKA (reference sequence). V lost 2 bases to trimming and J lost 0 bases; unmatched junction nucleotides: 10. CDR3 sequence reads: CSARHRGPLDSNQPQHF. CDR3 sequence (DNA): TGCAGTGCTAGACACAGGGGACCACTGGATAGCAATCAGCCCCAGCATTTT.

This clonotype has more than one count but fewer than ten. V gene TRBV3-1 combines with J gene TRBJ1-3; the D is unclear. Deletions cut 6 bases from V and 3 bases from J, with 9 bases between. Germline CDR1 reads LGHDT; CDR2 reads YNNKEL (reference sequence). The CDR3 is 13 residues long. The CDR3 loop is CASRPKGGNTIYF. CDR3 sequence (DNA): TGTGCCAGCAGGCCCAAGGGTGGAAACACCATATATTTT. The entire variable domain, with the rest obtained from reference TRBV3-1 and TRBJ1-3, is as follows: DTAVSQTPKYLVTQMGNDKSIKCEQNLGHDTMYWYKQDSKKFLKIMFSYNNKELIINETVPNRFSPKSPDKAHLNLHINSLELGDSAVYFCASRPKGGNTIYFGEGSWLTVV.

This clonotype appeared many times. This chain links TRBV19 with TRBJ1-5; D is unclear. The CDR3 length is 14 residues. Germline V CDR1 and CDR2: LNHDA, SQIVND (reference sequence). The germline V and J ends were trimmed by 7 bases and 0 bases, with 10 bases remaining between them. CDR3 bases: TGTGCCAGTACGGGCAGGATTAGCAATCAGCCCCAGCATTTT. The encoded protein is CASTGRISNQPQHF. Full variable domain (rest looked up from reference TRBV19 and TRBJ1-5): DGGITQSPKYLFRKEGQNVTLSCEQNLNHDAMYWYRQDPGQGLRLIYYSQIVNDFQKGDIAEGYSVSREKKESFPLTVTSAQKNPTAFYLCASTGRISNQPQHFGDGTRLSIL.

This chain joins TRBV18 and TRBJ2-2; TRBD1 agrees at 10 bases. The V gene end was trimmed by 2 bases and the J gene end by 5 bases; junction bases not matched to a gene: 2. The CDR3 is 15 residues long. Germline V gives CDR1 KGHSH, CDR2 LQKENI. DNA for the CDR3: TGTGCCAGCTCACCAAGGGACAGGGGTACCGGGGAGCTGTTTTTT. Residues: CASSPRDRGTGELFF.

This clonotype turned up a few times. The V and J genes are TRBV14 and TRBJ1-1; maybe TRBD1 (5 bases). The CDR3 totals 14 residues. The V end was cut by 3 bases, the J end by 0 bases, with 8 bases between. Per germline, CDR1 SGHDN and CDR2 FVKESK. Here the CDR3 DNA reads TGTGCCAGCAGCCAGCAGGGAATGAACACTGAAGCTTTCTTT. It yields the protein CASSQQGMNTEAFF.

The sample holds many counts of this clonotype. This chain links TRBV30 with TRBJ1-1; D uncertain. The CDR3 runs 13 residues. Germline CDR1 and CDR2: GTSNPN and SVGIG (reference sequence). V lost 2 bases and J lost 3, with 10 bases in between. As DNA, the CDR3 is TGTGCCTGGAGTACGTCCTGGGACACTGAAGCTTTCTTT. Translating it yields CAWSTSWDTEAFF.

This clonotype was detected ten times or more. This chain joins TRBV5-5 and TRBJ1-2, with 10 bases aligning to TRBD1. The CDR3 sequence is 15 residues long. V lost 4 bases to trimming and J lost 4 bases; unmatched junction nucleotides: 7. Per the germline V gene, CDR1 is SGHKS and CDR2 is YYEKEE (reference sequence). CDR3 sequence: CASSPDRGRIYGYTF. Here the CDR3 DNA reads TGTGCCAGCAGCCCTGACAGGGGGCGGATCTATGGCTACACCTTC.

This clonotype was seen at least ten times. CDR3 loop: CASRNRGRETQYF. CDR3 coding DNA: TGTGCCAGCAGGAACAGGGGGCGGGAGACCCAGTACTTC. The chain is built from TRBV2 and TRBJ2-5, with 9 nucleotides matching TRBD1. CDR3 size: 13 residues. V lost 6 bases, J lost 5 bases, and 4 bases stayed unmatched. CDR1 SNHLY and CDR2 FYNNEI come from the germline V gene.